The rows below give T cell receptor beta chains drawn from one sample of a study of spatial heterogeneity in lung cancer. TCRdb independently ran MiXCR on the 5' RACE reads; one entry per CDR3 protein. The table lists 40,000 to 55,000 distinct CDR3 sequences, around 7% of them singletons, with 40% to 45% in the top ten. The sequenced sample was PBMCs, obtained at surgery. These receptors were collected from a female donor with early-stage non-small cell lung cancer. CDR3s include the opening cysteine and the closing phenylalanine or tryptophan.

j_gene: TRBJ1-2
v_gene: TRBV7-8
CDR3aa: CASSPFFSGYGYTF

j_gene: TRBJ1-6
v_gene: TRBV7-2
CDR3aa: CASSNHHGQATPRPLHF

j_gene: TRBJ1-4
v_gene: TRBV7-8
CDR3aa: CASSLGPGNVEKLFF

j_gene: TRBJ1-2
v_gene: TRBV5-4
CDR3aa: CASNDRGRINYGYTF

j_gene: TRBJ2-7
v_gene: TRBV29-1
CDR3aa: CSVEDSPSSYEQYF

j_gene: TRBJ1-1
v_gene: TRBV28
CDR3aa: CASSLLDRGRTEAFF

j_gene: TRBJ2-3
v_gene: TRBV18
CDR3aa: CASSPGTGSTDTQYF

j_gene: TRBJ2-1
v_gene: TRBV2
CDR3aa: CASSEMDGGQGMNEQFF

j_gene: TRBJ2-7
v_gene: TRBV20-1
CDR3aa: CSAGTGEPYEQYF

j_gene: TRBJ2-2
v_gene: TRBV19
CDR3aa: CASSIGLAYGELFF

j_gene: TRBJ2-2
v_gene: TRBV7-2
CDR3aa: CASQEGGGELFF

j_gene: TRBJ2-1
v_gene: TRBV20-1
CDR3aa: CSARDRASEQQFF

j_gene: TRBJ2-4
v_gene: TRBV28
CDR3aa: CASSGGGLSKNIQYF

j_gene: TRBJ1-6
v_gene: TRBV14
CDR3aa: CASSQAAGTYNSPLHF

j_gene: TRBJ2-3
v_gene: TRBV18
CDR3aa: CASSLTAGIGADTQYF

j_gene: TRBJ1-2
v_gene: TRBV6-1
CDR3aa: CASNRQGGYGYTF